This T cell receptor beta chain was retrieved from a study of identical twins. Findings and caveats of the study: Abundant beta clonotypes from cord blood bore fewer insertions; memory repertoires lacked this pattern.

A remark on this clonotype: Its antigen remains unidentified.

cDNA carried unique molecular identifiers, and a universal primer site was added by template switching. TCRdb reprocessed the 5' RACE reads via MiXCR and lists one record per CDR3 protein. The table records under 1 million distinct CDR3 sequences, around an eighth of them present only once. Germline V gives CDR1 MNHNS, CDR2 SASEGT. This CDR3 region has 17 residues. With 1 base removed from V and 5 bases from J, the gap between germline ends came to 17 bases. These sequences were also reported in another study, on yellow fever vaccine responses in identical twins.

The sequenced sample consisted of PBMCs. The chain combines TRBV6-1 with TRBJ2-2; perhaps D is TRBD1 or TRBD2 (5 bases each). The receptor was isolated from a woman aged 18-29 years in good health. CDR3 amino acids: CASSEGVAGRLTGELFF. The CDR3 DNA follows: TGTGCCAGCAGTGAAGGTGTGGCAGGGAGACTTACCGGGGAGCTGTTTTTT.